This T cell receptor (beta chain) is from a study of blood T cell repertoires in COVID-19. Study background: Sources were T cells, B-cell-depleted T cells, or PBMCs; the material itself was cDNA or gDNA.

This table comes from immunoSEQ multiplex PCR, and its TCRdb copy is limited to in-frame clones, with some not included. Of 250,000 to 400,000 clones listed, roughly 90% are singletons. V was clipped by 2 bases and J by 5 bases, with 12 bases between them. Germline V gene sequence: CDR1 MDHEN, CDR2 SYDVKM. CDR3 length: 14 residues. The V gene is TRBV28, the J gene TRBJ2-5; D is ambiguous. Sequencing was performed on peripheral blood. The receptor comes from a woman in her twenties or thirties with COVID-19, enrolled during active disease. CDR3 DNA: TGTGCCAGCAGTTTACCGACCATCGGGGAGACCCAGTACTTC. Amino acid sequence: CASSLPTIGETQYF.